The clone carrying this TCR beta chain was counted once. The antigen remains unidentified. PCR used 60 Vbeta primers and 13 Jbeta primers. This table comes from immunoSEQ multiplex PCR, and its TCRdb copy is limited to in-frame clones, with some not included. This repertoire shows under 200,000 clones, more than 75% found once; its top ten account for approximately 3.6%. This entry comes from a study of cytomegalovirus exposure and HLA in healthy donors. Overall study results and limits: Researchers reported in a later analysis that a missense DCLRE1C variant was tied to TCR beta V- and J-gene trimming.

CDR3 length equals 16 residues. The germline CDR1 and CDR2 sequences are MNHNY and SVGAGI (reference sequence). J was trimmed by 0 bases and V by 2 bases; bases with no gene match: 6. Sequencing was carried out using PBMCs. The receptor comes from a middle-aged man in good health and CMV-seropositive. The chain employs TRBV6-6 and TRBJ1-1; 7 bases line up with TRBD1. CDR3 protein: CASSYPQGVMNTEAFF. In DNA form, the CDR3 reads TGTGCCAGCAGTTACCCCCAGGGGGTGATGAACACTGAAGCTTTCTTT.